The present entry profiles one TCR beta chain with its context. Its specificity is not known. Genomic DNA (about 2.2 micrograms) was obtained from cryopreserved PBMCs for construction of TCR beta libraries. Assay used: immunoSEQ multiplex PCR; TCRdb lists only in-frame clones, some missing. Seen here are about 44,000 clones, about 70% observed once, and the top ten hold 9.5% to 15%. The CDR3 is 13 residues long. CDR1 is MDHEN and CDR2 is SYDVKM in the germline V gene. The V and J ends lost 6 bases and 7 bases respectively, with 14 bases between them. This entry is derived from a study of cytotoxic CD8 clonotypes in ibrutinib-treated CLL. Whole-study context: Mean yields were around 260,000 productive templates and tens of thousands of productive rearrangements per sample.

Findings of the study overall: Public clonotypes were seen rarely and were contracted or stable on treatment. Clonality climbed at ibrutinib response, then dropped toward baseline at progression.

This receptor was taken from a human donor with chronic lymphocytic leukemia. Sequenced material: PBMCs, taken after 12 months of ibrutinib treatment. The chain is built from TRBV28 and TRBJ2-3, with D perhaps TRBD2 (6 bases). The CDR3 loop is CASSAGLIHTQYF. The DNA of the CDR3 is TGTGCCAGCAGCGCGGGACTCATTCATACGCAGTATTTT.